This is a list of T cell receptor beta chains from one sample in a study of a mutant IDH1 vaccine in newly diagnosed glioma. Their antigen targets remain unknown. Profiling relied on immunoSEQ multiplex PCR, and the TCRdb table lists in-frame clones only, not all of them. The sample has tens of thousands of clones, 65% to 90% seen once. The specimen comprised PBMCs, sampled from a glioma patient whose treatment included an IDH1 peptide vaccine. The receptors shown here come from a man aged 30 to 39 with glioma. Some clones in this sample may be carry-over from other donors' samples. Both conserved end residues are part of each CDR3. A D gene is named only where the DNA matches it firmly. The size entry is marked missing in some rows and otherwise reads once, few, many or a size class.

clone_size	d_call	v_call	j_call	cdr3_nt	cdr3_aa
-	-	TRBV18	TRBJ1-1	TGTGCCAGCTCACCGAGAGGGCGGGACACTGAAGCTTTCTTT	CASSPRGRDTEAFF
-	TRBD1	TRBV7-9	TRBJ2-5	TGTGCCAGCAGCTTAGGGACAGGCCTCCAAGAGACCCAGTACTTC	CASSLGTGLQETQYF
-	-	TRBV18	TRBJ2-7	TGTGCCAGCTCACCAGGGATGAGGGAGCAGTACTTC	CASSPGMREQYF
-	TRBD1	TRBV5-4	TRBJ1-2	TGTGCCAGCAGCTTGGAACCCGGGACAGGGACTGGCTACACCTTC	CASSLEPGTGTGYTF
few	-	TRBV5-6	TRBJ1-5	TGTGCCAGCAGCCTGACACCAAATAGCAATCAGCCCCAGCATTTT	CASSLTPNSNQPQHF
-	-	TRBV30	TRBJ1-1	TGTGCCTGGAGTAGGATCGGGGCCCTCACTGAAGCTTTCTTT	CAWSRIGALTEAFF
-	-	TRBV5-1	TRBJ2-1	TGCGCCAGCAGCTTGACTGGGACGGCCTCCTACAATGAGCAGTTCTTC	CASSLTGTASYNEQFF
-	-	TRBV13	TRBJ1-2	TGTGCCAGCAGCCACTGGGCAGGGGATGGCTACACCTTC	CASSHWAGDGYTF
few	-	TRBV5-6	TRBJ2-7	TGTGCCAGCAGCTTGGGGCTGACCTACGAGCAGTACTTC	CASSLGLTYEQYF
once	-	TRBV2	TRBJ2-7	TGTGCCAGCAGTGGAAAGGCGCCTAACGAGCAGTACTTC	CASSGKAPNEQYF
-	-	TRBV6-5	TRBJ1-3	TGTGCCAGCAGTTTGGCAGGGCTCAGCTCTGGAAACACCATATATTTT	CASSLAGLSSGNTIYF
-	-	TRBV15	TRBJ2-3	TGTGCCACCAGCAGGTATGCACAGGCTTTGAATACGCAGTATTTT	CATSRYAQALNTQYF
-	-	TRBV5-1	TRBJ1-1	TGCGCCAGCAGGCTTTCGAACACTGGAGCTTTCTTT	CASRLSNTGAFF
-	TRBD2	TRBV5-4	TRBJ2-3	TGTGCCAGCAGCTCCGGACTAGCGGGGGGGGCAGATACGCAGTATTTT	CASSSGLAGGADTQYF
-	-	TRBV6-6	TRBJ1-1	TGTGCCAGCAGTTACTCGGCCGTCCAGAACACTGAAGCTTTCTTT	CASSYSAVQNTEAFF
-	TRBD1	TRBV7-9	TRBJ2-1	TGTGCCAGCAGTCGTGCCACAGGGGGCTCGGATGAGCAGTTCTTC	CASSRATGGSDEQFF
-	-	TRBV13	TRBJ2-3	TGTGCCAGCAGCCCAAGCACAGATACGCAGTATTTT	CASSPSTDTQYF
-	-	TRBV28	TRBJ2-3	TGTGCCAGCAGCTCCCCAGGGGGCACAGATACGCAGTATTTT	CASSSPGGTDTQYF
-	TRBD1	TRBV28	TRBJ1-1	TGTGCCAGCAGTTTAGACAGGGACAGTAAGGACACTGAAGCTTTCTTT	CASSLDRDSKDTEAFF
-	-	TRBV2	TRBJ2-5	TGTGCCAGCAGTCGGGCGCAAGAGACCCAGTACTTC	CASSRAQETQYF
-	-	TRBV2	TRBJ2-5	TGTGCCAGCAGTGAAATAGGGGGACAAGAGACCCAGTACTTC	CASSEIGGQETQYF
-	-	TRBV7-9	TRBJ1-5	TGTGCCAGCAGCCTAGGAGCTCAGCCCCAGCATTTT	CASSLGAQPQHF
-	TRBD1	TRBV5-6	TRBJ1-6	TGTGCCAGCAGCTTGGCCTGGGACAGGGAGGCCCTCCACTTT	CASSLAWDREALHF
-	-	TRBV5-1	TRBJ2-7	TGCGCCAGCAGCGAATCAGGGTCCGAGCAGTACTTC	CASSESGSEQYF
-	-	TRBV5-1	TRBJ2-7	TGCGCCAGCAGCCCGGGCTATCAGAAAACCTACGAGCAGTACTTC	CASSPGYQKTYEQYF
-	TRBD2	TRBV5-4	TRBJ2-1	TGTGCCAGCAGCTCCGGGGGGACTACCTACAATGAGCAGTTCTTC	CASSSGGTTYNEQFF
-	-	TRBV9	TRBJ1-4	TGTGCCAGCAGCGTAGATCATTCAACTAATGAAAAACTGTTTTTT	CASSVDHSTNEKLFF
-	TRBD2	TRBV6-4	TRBJ2-2	TGTGCCAGCAGTGACTCGACCGGCCTTGGGAGGGCCGGGGAGCTGTTTTTT	CASSDSTGLGRAGELFF
-	-	TRBV4-2	TRBJ1-5	TGTGCCAGCAGCATCACGGGCGGGAGCAATCAGCCCCAGCATTTT	CASSITGGSNQPQHF
-	TRBD1	TRBV6-5	TRBJ1-5	TGTGCCAGCAGTCTCGGGACAGGGTATCAGCCCCAGCATTTT	CASSLGTGYQPQHF
-	-	TRBV12-1	TRBJ2-3	TGTGCCAGCAGCTTTGTACGGGACCGACACACAGATACGCAGTATTTT	CASSFVRDRHTDTQYF
-	-	TRBV5-8	TRBJ1-1	TGTGCCAGCAGCTTGATAGTGAGGACTGAAGCTTTCTTT	CASSLIVRTEAFF
-	-	TRBV9	TRBJ1-2	TGTGCCAGCAGCGAGGGAGACACCTTC	CASSEGDTF
-	-	TRBV30	TRBJ2-7	TGTGCCTGGAGTCCAGGGCCCGCCTACGAGCAGTACTTC	CAWSPGPAYEQYF
-	-	TRBV5-4	TRBJ1-6	TGTGCCAGCAGCTCGGTCGTTTCACCCCTCCACTTT	CASSSVVSPLHF
-	-	TRBV6-5	TRBJ1-5	TGTGCCAGCAGGGGGGAGTGGCTGCAGCCCCAGCATTTT	CASRGEWLQPQHF
-	-	TRBV21-1	TRBJ1-2	TGTGCCAGCAGCACTGACGGGAACAGGGGGCGGGAGGACTATGGCTACACCTTC	CASSTDGNRGREDYGYTF
once	-	TRBV28	TRBJ1-3	TGTGCCAGCAGTTTGGAGTCACCTGGAAACACCATATATTTT	CASSLESPGNTIYF
once	-	TRBV2	TRBJ2-7	TGTGCCAGCAGCCAACAGAGTTACGAGCAGTACTTC	CASSQQSYEQYF
-	TRBD1	TRBV7-9	TRBJ2-2	TGTGCCAGCAGCTCATGGACAGGGAAAAACACCGGGGAGCTGTTTTTT	CASSSWTGKNTGELFF
-	TRBD2	TRBV5-1	TRBJ2-7	TGCGCCAGCAGTCGGGACCGTAGGATTAGCGGGGGGCCCCTATCCTACGAGCAGTACTTC	CASSRDRRISGGPLSYEQYF
-	TRBD1	TRBV6-5	TRBJ2-7	TGTGCCAGCAGTTTACTCCCAGGGGGTGTTAATAGCGAGCAGTACTTC	CASSLLPGGVNSEQYF
-	-	TRBV2	TRBJ1-5	TGTGCCAGCAGTGAATGGGGAGGCCAGCCCCAGCATTTT	CASSEWGGQPQHF
-	-	TRBV7-8	TRBJ2-5	TGTGCCAGCAGCTTACGGGCGGCATGGGAGACCCAGTACTTC	CASSLRAAWETQYF